This TCR beta chain originates from a study of graft-versus-host responses after intestinal transplantation. Clones were sequenced by immunoSEQ multiplex PCR, and TCRdb holds only the in-frame ones, with some missing. The table lists about 86,000 clones, 88% of them singletons. Notes on this clone: Its target is unknown.

Study-level results: GvH clonotypes were identified within recipient marrow, with a subset emerging first in ileum or blood. Some patients had graft-donor T cell macrochimerism. In their allografts, the ratios of graft-versus-host to host-versus-graft T cell clones were high.

This CDR3 spans 17 amino acids. Germline V CDR1 and CDR2: MDHEN, SYDVKM. With 7 bases clipped from V and 0 bases from J, the junction kept 13 bases outside the gene matches. The TCR was taken from a human donor who was the organ donor for an intestinal transplant. The sample consisted of unstimulated CD4+ T cells sorted from spleen or lymph node cells, taken before transplant. The rearrangement uses TRBV28 and TRBJ2-7; 9 nucleotides align to TRBD1. CDR3 sequence reads: CASIRAADRGPSYEQYF. The CDR3 bases are TGTGCCAGCATCCGGGCAGCGGACAGGGGACCCTCCTACGAGCAGTACTTC.